Each of the 30 T cell receptor beta chains below was sequenced from the same sample in a study of radiation and T cells in renal cell carcinoma. Time point given: baseline pretreatment blood. The treatment denotes: 15 Gy SBRT to primary tumor, nephrectomy 4 weeks later. Using immunoSEQ multiplex PCR, the repertoire was profiled, and TCRdb retains in-frame clones only, with some absent. The sample lists some 95,000 clones; 75% to 90% were seen once. The specimen was blood, collected from a patient whose treatment included radiotherapy and nephrectomy. The receptors originated from a man in his fifties with renal cell carcinoma.

This clone was found once. V usage is TRBV7-2 and J usage is TRBJ1-1; D remains unclear. Trimming took off 4 bases at V and 4 bases at J, with 10 bases between the two ends. Germline assignment: CDR1 SGHTA and CDR2 FQGNSA. The CDR3 totals 13 residues. The CDR3 here is CASSSSVRTEAFF. The CDR3 nucleotides read TGTGCCAGCAGCTCCTCAGTTCGCACTGAAGCTTTCTTT. Full variable domain (remainder filled in from reference TRBV7-2 and TRBJ1-1): GAGVSQSPSNKVTEKGKDVELRCDPISGHTALYWYRQSLGQGLEFLIYFQGNSAPDKSGLPSDRFSAERTGGSVSTLTIQRTQQEDSAVYLCASSSSVRTEAFFGQGTRLTVV.

CDR3 sequence (DNA): TGTGCCAGCAGCTTGCGACAGGGCCCAGATACGCAGTATTTT. Translated, it gives CASSLRQGPDTQYF. V and J are TRBV5-5 and TRBJ2-3; 7 positions match TRBD1. V dropped 1 base and J dropped 4; count of bases not matched to a gene: 3. Germline V gene data show CDR1 as SGHKS and CDR2 as YYEKEE (reference sequence). The CDR3 runs 14 residues.

The chain uses TRBV7-9 and TRBJ2-7, with 8 bases matching TRBD2. V shed 10 bases, J shed 4 bases, and the junction held 6 bases outside the gene matches. The CDR3 totals 12 residues. CDR1 is SEHNR and CDR2 is FQNEAQ in the germline V gene (reference sequence). CDR3 DNA: TGTGCCATCAGTGAGCGGGAGTACGAGCAGTACTTC. This translates into CAISEREYEQYF.

This sequence joins TRBV6-5 and TRBJ2-1; D may be TRBD2 (6 bases). The CDR3 is 12 residues long. V was shortened by 2 bases and J by 8 bases, with 7 bases between the two germline ends. Germline CDR1 reads MNHEY; CDR2 reads SVGAGI. For the CDR3, the DNA is TGTGCCAGCAGTTACGCGGGGCATGAGCAGTTCTTC. Translating gives CASSYAGHEQFF.

The chain joins TRBV7-6 to TRBJ1-1; D not resolved. CDR1 is SGHVS and CDR2 is FNYEAQ in the germline V gene. Trimming took 2 bases from V and 0 from J, leaving 7 bases between them. The length of the CDR3 is 14 residues. This chain's CDR3 is CASSLKLMNTEAFF. The CDR3 DNA reads as TGTGCCAGCAGCTTAAAGCTTATGAACACTGAAGCTTTCTTT.

V usage is TRBV2 and J usage is TRBJ2-2; 7 positions agree with TRBD2. The germline V gene encodes CDR1 SNHLY and CDR2 FYNNEI. The V and J ends lost 2 bases and 0 bases, in that order; junction bases with no gene match: 3. The length of the CDR3 is 16 residues. The CDR3 DNA is TGTGCCAGCAGTGAATTTGGGACTACGAACACCGGGGAGCTGTTTTTT. Residues: CASSEFGTTNTGELFF.

DNA for the CDR3: TGTGCCAGCAGACGGGAGGCAGGTCCAGCTAACTATGGCTACACCTTC. As protein: CASRREAGPANYGYTF. V gene TRBV7-2 combines with J gene TRBJ1-2; D is ambiguous. CDR1 is SGHTA, CDR2 FQGNSA, per germline. The CDR3 extends over 16 amino acids. Trimming cost V 6 bases and J 0 bases, with 17 bases left between them.

V gene TRBV7-9 combines with J gene TRBJ1-1, with D uncertain. The V and J ends lost 5 bases and 1 base respectively, with 11 bases between them. This CDR3 comprises 14 residues. CDR1 and CDR2 from the germline V gene are SEHNR and FQNEAQ (reference sequence). The CDR3 loop reads CASSPRTGNTEAFF. The CDR3 region has the DNA TGTGCCAGCAGCCCCAGGACGGGGAACACTGAAGCTTTCTTT. Looking up the rest from reference TRBV7-9 and TRBJ1-1 gives the full variable domain: DTGVSQNPRHKITKRGQNVTFRCDPISEHNRLYWYRQTLGQGPEFLTYFQNEAQLEKSRLLSDRFSAERPKGSFSTLEIQRTEQGDSAMYLCASSPRTGNTEAFFGQGTRLTVV.

CDR3: CASSGDSADKQYF. CDR3 in DNA: TGTGCCAGCAGCGGGGACAGTGCGGATAAGCAGTACTTC. This rearrangement joins TRBV7-9 to TRBJ2-7; TRBD1 agrees at 7 bases. V shed 5 bases and J 8 bases; nucleotides not matched to a gene: 9. CDR1 SEHNR and CDR2 FQNEAQ come from the germline V gene (reference sequence). The length of the CDR3 is 13 residues. Combining the CDR3 with reference TRBV7-9 and TRBJ2-7 gives the whole variable domain DTGVSQNPRHKITKRGQNVTFRCDPISEHNRLYWYRQTLGQGPEFLTYFQNEAQLEKSRLLSDRFSAERPKGSFSTLEIQRTEQGDSAMYLCASSGDSADKQYFGPGTRLTVT.

This rearrangement joins TRBV5-1 to TRBJ2-5; possibly TRBD1 for D (5 bases). Germline V CDR1 and CDR2: SGHRS, YFSETQ. The length of the CDR3 is 16 residues. Trimming removed 2 bases at V and 3 bases at J, with 17 bases between. This CDR3 is CASSLNPITGEETQYF. The DNA for the CDR3 is TGCGCCAGCAGCTTAAATCCGATTACAGGAGAAGAGACCCAGTACTTC.

CDR3: CASSLGLSPYNEQFF. The CDR3, as DNA: TGCGCCAGCAGTCTAGGACTAAGCCCCTACAATGAGCAGTTCTTC. The chain carries TRBV10-1 and TRBJ2-1, with D perhaps matching TRBD2 (6 bases). The CDR3 runs to 15 residues. Germline V lookup: CDR1 WNHNN, CDR2 SYGVQD (reference sequence). The V gene lost 5 bases and the J gene lost 2 bases, with 13 bases spanning the gap.

V is TRBV9 and J is TRBJ2-7, with TRBD2 identical over 8 bases. J was trimmed by 2 bases and V by 0 bases; bases with no gene match: 4. Germline-derived CDR1 and CDR2 are SGDLS and YYNGEE. The CDR3 consists of 15 residues. The CDR3 region has the DNA TGTGCCAGCAGCGTAGGAGCGGGGGAAGCCTACGAGCAGTACTTC. This gives the protein CASSVGAGEAYEQYF.

This chain links TRBV18 with TRBJ2-5; 11 nucleotides line up with TRBD2. This CDR3 spans 14 amino acids. The V gene end was trimmed by 6 bases and the J gene end by 3 bases; junction bases not matched to a gene: 3. CDR1 and CDR2 from the germline V gene are KGHSH and LQKENI. CDR3 sequence: CASSPTSGEETQYF. DNA of the CDR3: TGTGCCAGCTCTCCGACTAGCGGGGAAGAGACCCAGTACTTC.

The V and J genes are TRBV6-5 and TRBJ1-3; D is unresolved. The CDR3 totals 14 residues. Germline values: CDR1 MNHEY, CDR2 SVGAGI. The V end was cut by 6 bases, the J end by 2 bases, with 11 bases between. The CDR3 nucleotides read TGTGCCAGCAGGCCAGGAGGAGCTGGAAACACCATATATTTT. Its protein is CASRPGGAGNTIYF.

This clone was observed at least ten times. CDR3 in amino acids: CASSFTENTEAFF. The CDR3, as DNA: TGTGCCAGCAGCTTTACAGAGAACACTGAAGCTTTCTTT. V and J are TRBV11-2 and TRBJ1-1, with no clear D. Trimming took off 3 bases at V and 1 base at J, with 6 bases between the two ends. The CDR3 totals 13 residues. Per the germline V gene, CDR1 is SGHAT and CDR2 is FQNNGV.

The J gene is TRBJ2-7, the V gene TRBV11-2; 9 positions agree with TRBD2. This CDR3 has 14 amino acids. V lost 3 bases and J lost 3; bases outside the gene matches: 3. CDR1 is SGHAT, CDR2 FQNNGV, per germline. The CDR3 region is CASSFRSGSYEQYF. CDR3 nucleotide sequence: TGTGCCAGCAGCTTTCGTAGCGGGAGCTACGAGCAGTACTTC.

This chain joins TRBV5-4 and TRBJ1-1; TRBD1 matches 9 bases. CDR1 is SGHNT, CDR2 YYREEE, per germline (reference sequence). Trimming took 5 bases from V and 3 from J; bases not matched to a gene: 11. The CDR3 totals 16 residues. The CDR3 spells CASSFTSQGADTEAFF. The CDR3 nucleotides are TGTGCCAGCAGTTTCACTTCACAGGGGGCAGACACTGAAGCTTTCTTT. Full variable domain (missing parts from reference TRBV5-4 and TRBJ1-1): ETGVTQSPTHLIKTRGQQVTLRCSSQSGHNTVSWYQQALGQGPQFIFQYYREEENGRGNFPPRFSGLQFPNYSSELNVNALELDDSALYLCASSFTSQGADTEAFFGQGTRLTVV.

V and J are TRBV29-1 and TRBJ2-1; D call uncertain. This CDR3 has 12 residues. Trimming cost V 0 bases and J 4 bases, with 4 bases left between them. The germline V gene encodes CDR1 SQVTM and CDR2 ANQGSEA. The DNA of the CDR3 is TGCAGCGTTGAAGATCATTACAATGAGCAGTTCTTC. This translates into CSVEDHYNEQFF.

The chain is built from TRBV28 and TRBJ1-5; D is perhaps TRBD1 (6 bases). V was clipped by 5 bases and J by 5 bases, with 16 bases between them. Per the germline V gene, CDR1 is MDHEN and CDR2 is SYDVKM. This CDR3 comprises 15 residues. CDR3 sequence (DNA): TGTGCCAGCAGTCCATATGGGACACTAGATCAGCCCCAGCATTTT. As protein: CASSPYGTLDQPQHF.

This clone appeared once. This chain joins TRBV5-6 and TRBJ2-1; D is tentatively TRBD1 or TRBD2 (6 bases each). Trimming pared 4 bases from V and 9 bases from J, leaving 17 bases between. The CDR3 spans 14 residues. CDR1 SGHDT and CDR2 YYEEEE come from the germline V gene. In nucleotides, the CDR3 is TGTGCCAGCAGCCCAAGGAGGGGGGCGGCTGAGCAGTTCTTC. Its protein product is CASSPRRGAAEQFF.

The chain carries TRBV6-6 and TRBJ2-1; 8 bases align to TRBD2. This CDR3 spans 15 amino acids. Looked up from germline, CDR1 is MNHNY and CDR2 is SVGAGI (reference sequence). V dropped 6 bases and J dropped 6; count of bases not matched to a gene: 10. The chain's CDR3 is CASRTLSGMGNEQFF. For the CDR3, the DNA is TGTGCCAGCAGGACCCTTAGCGGGATGGGCAATGAGCAGTTCTTC.

This rearrangement joins TRBV9 to TRBJ2-3; 7 bases align to TRBD2. After removal of 0 bases from V and 3 bases from J, the junction contained 4 bases not matched to a gene. Looked up from germline, CDR1 is SGDLS and CDR2 is YYNGEE. This CDR3 spans 15 amino acids. CDR3 coding DNA: TGTGCCAGCAGCGTAGTTGGGGGGGATACAGATACGCAGTATTTT. It is translated as CASSVVGGDTDTQYF.

V usage is TRBV2 and J usage is TRBJ2-1; 9 nucleotides match TRBD2. Germline loops: CDR1 SNHLY, CDR2 FYNNEI. The CDR3 sequence is 16 residues long. V shed 2 bases and J 6 bases; nucleotides not matched to a gene: 8. The CDR3 DNA is TGTGCCAGCAGTGAACTCGGGCTAGCGGGAAGCAATGAGCAGTTCTTC. It specifies CASSELGLAGSNEQFF.

This clone was recorded once. The chain uses TRBV9 and TRBJ2-7, with 8 positions matching TRBD2. Unmatched junction bases numbered 11, after V lost 2 bases and J lost 4 bases. The germline V gene has CDR1 SGDLS and CDR2 YYNGEE. The CDR3 totals 16 residues. The CDR3 DNA reads TGTGCCAGCAGCGTGGCCCCTAGCGGGCGGGGTTACGAGCAGTACTTC. It specifies CASSVAPSGRGYEQYF.

The V and J genes are TRBV5-1 and TRBJ1-1; D is undetermined. V was trimmed by 0 bases and J by 6 bases, leaving 12 bases between them. CDR3 length equals 14 residues. The germline V gene encodes CDR1 SGHRS and CDR2 YFSETQ. CDR3 loop: CASSLGVLGAEAFF. The CDR3 nucleotides are TGCGCCAGCAGCTTGGGCGTCCTTGGGGCTGAAGCTTTCTTT.

The chain carries TRBV6-5 and TRBJ1-3, with 7 bases fitting TRBD1. Per germline, CDR1 MNHEY and CDR2 SVGAGI. Losses at the gene ends were 11 bases for V and 3 bases for J; bases not matched to a gene: 7. The CDR3 covers 13 residues. CDR3 sequence reads: CAVQQGNGNTIYF. For the CDR3, the DNA is TGTGCCGTACAACAGGGGAATGGAAACACCATATATTTT.

The rearrangement joins TRBV10-3 to TRBJ1-1; 8 positions agree with TRBD1. The V and J ends lost 6 bases and 4 bases, in that order; junction bases with no gene match: 7. Germline values: CDR1 ENHRY, CDR2 SYGVKD. The CDR3 has 14 amino acids. As DNA, the CDR3 is TGTGCCATCAGGGCAGGGGGCGCGGGCACTGAAGCTTTCTTT. It yields the protein CAIRAGGAGTEAFF.

This clone has only one observation. The CDR3 spells CASSPSKGGYTF. As DNA, the CDR3 is TGTGCCAGCAGCCCGAGTAAAGGTGGCTACACCTTC. This chain joins TRBV9 and TRBJ1-2, with D hard to call. Germline values: CDR1 SGDLS, CDR2 YYNGEE. V was pared by 4 bases and J by 7 bases, with 11 bases between. The CDR3 is 12 residues long.

This clone was detected once. The chain is built from TRBV7-3 and TRBJ2-1, with a tentative D call TRBD2 (6 bases). V was pared by 2 bases and J by 4 bases, with 21 bases between. The germline V gene encodes CDR1 SGHTA and CDR2 FQGTGA. The CDR3 is 18 residues long. The CDR3 DNA is TGTGCCAGCAGCTTACGGGGATCTAGCGCGTCTTTATACAATGAGCAGTTCTTC. This translates into CASSLRGSSASLYNEQFF. The whole variable domain, remainder taken from reference TRBV7-3 and TRBJ2-1, is GAGVSQTPSNKVTEKGKYVELRCDPISGHTALYWYRQSLGQGPEFLIYFQGTGAADDSGLPNDRFFAVRPEGSVSTLKIQRTERGDSAVYLCASSLRGSSASLYNEQFFGPGTRLTVL.

This clone was counted only a few times. This chain connects TRBV28 to TRBJ2-2; 10 bases agree with TRBD1. The germline V gene encodes CDR1 MDHEN and CDR2 SYDVKM. The CDR3 is 15 amino acids. Germline trimming cut 4 bases from V and 4 bases from J; bases unmatched to any gene: 3. The CDR3 loop reads CASSWGQGSTGELFF. CDR3 nucleotides: TGTGCCAGCAGTTGGGGACAGGGGAGCACCGGGGAGCTGTTTTTT.